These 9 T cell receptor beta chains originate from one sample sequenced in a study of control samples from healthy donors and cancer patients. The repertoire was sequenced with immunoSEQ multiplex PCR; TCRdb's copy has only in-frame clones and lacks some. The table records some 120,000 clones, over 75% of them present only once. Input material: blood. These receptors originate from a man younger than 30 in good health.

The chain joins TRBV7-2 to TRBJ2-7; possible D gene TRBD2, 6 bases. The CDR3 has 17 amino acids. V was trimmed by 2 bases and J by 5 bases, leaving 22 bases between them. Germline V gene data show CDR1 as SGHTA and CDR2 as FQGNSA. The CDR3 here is CASSLFLASAILHEQYF. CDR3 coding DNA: TGTGCCAGCAGCTTATTCCTGGCTAGCGCGATACTACACGAGCAGTACTTC.

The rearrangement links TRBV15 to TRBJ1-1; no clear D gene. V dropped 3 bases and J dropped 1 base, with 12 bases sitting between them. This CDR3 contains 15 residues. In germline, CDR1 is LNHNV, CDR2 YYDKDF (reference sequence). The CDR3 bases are TGTGCCACCAGCAGCATCACGTACAGGAACACTGAAGCTTTCTTT. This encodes CATSSITYRNTEAFF.

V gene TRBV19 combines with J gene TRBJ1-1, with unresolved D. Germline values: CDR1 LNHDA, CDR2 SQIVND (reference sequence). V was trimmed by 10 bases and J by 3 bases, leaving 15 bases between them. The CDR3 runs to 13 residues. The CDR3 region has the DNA TGTGCCATTAGGGCCCAAATTGACACTGAAGCTTTCTTT. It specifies CAIRAQIDTEAFF.

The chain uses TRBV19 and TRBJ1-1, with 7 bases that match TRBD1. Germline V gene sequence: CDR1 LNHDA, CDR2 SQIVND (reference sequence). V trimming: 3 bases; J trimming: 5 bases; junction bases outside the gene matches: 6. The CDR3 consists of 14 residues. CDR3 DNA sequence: TGTGCCAGTAGTATTAGGGGGCCGGGGACTGAAGCTTTCTTT. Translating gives CASSIRGPGTEAFF.

The CDR3 DNA sequence: TGTGCCAGCAGTGTTGTCTTGAACACTGAAGCTTTCTTT. Translated, it gives CASSVVLNTEAFF. The rearrangement joins TRBV2 to TRBJ1-1; D gene uncertain. The CDR3 has 13 residues. The germline gives CDR1 SNHLY, CDR2 FYNNEI. With 4 bases removed from V and 0 bases from J, the gap between germline ends came to 6 bases.

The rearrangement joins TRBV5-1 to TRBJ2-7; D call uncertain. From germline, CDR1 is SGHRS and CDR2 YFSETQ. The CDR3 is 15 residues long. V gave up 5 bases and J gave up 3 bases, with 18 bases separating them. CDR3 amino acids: CASSSQAGVSYEQYF. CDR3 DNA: TGCGCCAGCAGTTCCCAAGCCGGAGTAAGCTACGAGCAGTACTTC.

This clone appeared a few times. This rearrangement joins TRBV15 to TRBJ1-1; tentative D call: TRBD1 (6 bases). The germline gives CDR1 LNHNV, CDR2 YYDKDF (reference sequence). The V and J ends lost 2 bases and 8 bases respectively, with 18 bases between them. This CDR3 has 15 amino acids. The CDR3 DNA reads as TGTGCCACCAGCAGAATAACACAGGGTTTTGGGGAAGCTTTCTTT. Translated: CATSRITQGFGEAFF.

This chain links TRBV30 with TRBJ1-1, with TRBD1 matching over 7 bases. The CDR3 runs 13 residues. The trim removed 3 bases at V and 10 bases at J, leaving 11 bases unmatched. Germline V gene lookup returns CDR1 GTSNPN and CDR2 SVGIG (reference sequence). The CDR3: CAWSATLGQLAFF. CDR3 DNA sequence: TGTGCCTGGAGCGCCACCCTGGGACAGCTAGCTTTCTTT.

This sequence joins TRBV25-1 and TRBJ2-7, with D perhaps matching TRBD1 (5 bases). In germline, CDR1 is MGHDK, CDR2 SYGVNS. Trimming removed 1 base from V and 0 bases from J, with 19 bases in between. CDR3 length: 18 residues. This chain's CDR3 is CASSESHYTTAHSYEQYF. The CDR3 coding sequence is TGTGCCAGCAGTGAATCTCACTACACGACAGCCCACTCCTACGAGCAGTACTTC.